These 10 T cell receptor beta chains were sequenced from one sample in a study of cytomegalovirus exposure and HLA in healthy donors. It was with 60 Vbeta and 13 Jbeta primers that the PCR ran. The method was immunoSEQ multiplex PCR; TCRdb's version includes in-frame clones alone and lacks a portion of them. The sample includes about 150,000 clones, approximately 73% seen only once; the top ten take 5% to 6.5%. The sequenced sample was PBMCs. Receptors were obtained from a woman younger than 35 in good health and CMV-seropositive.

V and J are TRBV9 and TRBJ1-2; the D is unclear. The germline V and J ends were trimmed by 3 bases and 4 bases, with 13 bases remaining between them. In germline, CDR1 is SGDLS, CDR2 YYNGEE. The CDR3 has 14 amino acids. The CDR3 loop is CASSAVGGSYGYTF. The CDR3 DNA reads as TGTGCCAGCAGCGCAGTCGGCGGTAGCTATGGCTACACCTTC.

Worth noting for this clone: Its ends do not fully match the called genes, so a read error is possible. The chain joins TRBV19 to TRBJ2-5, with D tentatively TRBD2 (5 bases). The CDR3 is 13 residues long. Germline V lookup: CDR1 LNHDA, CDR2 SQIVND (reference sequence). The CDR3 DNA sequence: TGTGCCAGTAGTATTAATGAGAGGGAGACCCAGCACTTC. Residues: CASSINERETQHF.

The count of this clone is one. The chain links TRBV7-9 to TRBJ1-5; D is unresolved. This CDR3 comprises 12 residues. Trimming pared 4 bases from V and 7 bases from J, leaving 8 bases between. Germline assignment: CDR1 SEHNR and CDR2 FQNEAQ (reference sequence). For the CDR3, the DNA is TGTGCCAGCAGCTGGGGAGCCCAGCCCCAGCATTTT. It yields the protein CASSWGAQPQHF.

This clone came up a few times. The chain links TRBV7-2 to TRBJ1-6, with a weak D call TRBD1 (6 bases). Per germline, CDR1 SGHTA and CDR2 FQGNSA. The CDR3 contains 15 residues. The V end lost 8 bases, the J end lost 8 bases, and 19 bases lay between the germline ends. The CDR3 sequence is CASSKGGYEDSPLHF. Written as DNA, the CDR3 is TGTGCCAGCTCGAAGGGGGGGTACGAGGATTCACCCCTCCACTTT.

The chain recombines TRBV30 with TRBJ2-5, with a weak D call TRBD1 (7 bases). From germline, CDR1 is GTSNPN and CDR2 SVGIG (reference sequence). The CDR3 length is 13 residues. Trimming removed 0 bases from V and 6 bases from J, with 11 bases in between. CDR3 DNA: TGTGCCTGGAGTGTTCAGGGGGGAAAGACCCAGTACTTC. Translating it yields CAWSVQGGKTQYF.

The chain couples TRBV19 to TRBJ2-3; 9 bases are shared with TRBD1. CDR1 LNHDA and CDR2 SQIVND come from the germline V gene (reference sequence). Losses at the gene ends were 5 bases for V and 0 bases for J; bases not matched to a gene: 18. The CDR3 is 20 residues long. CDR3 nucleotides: TGTGCCAGTAGTTTACCTCGCCGGGACAGGGTCCCGTCTAGCACAGATACGCAGTATTTT. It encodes CASSLPRRDRVPSSTDTQYF.

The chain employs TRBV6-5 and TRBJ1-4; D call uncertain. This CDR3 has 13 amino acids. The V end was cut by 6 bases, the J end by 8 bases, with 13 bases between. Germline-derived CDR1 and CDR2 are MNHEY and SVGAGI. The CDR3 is CASRPGPKEKLFF. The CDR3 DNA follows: TGTGCCAGCAGACCTGGGCCCAAAGAAAAACTGTTTTTT.

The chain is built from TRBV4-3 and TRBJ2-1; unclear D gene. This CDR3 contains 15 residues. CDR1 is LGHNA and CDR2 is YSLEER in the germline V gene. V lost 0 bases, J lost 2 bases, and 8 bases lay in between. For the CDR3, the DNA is TGCGCCAGCAGCCAAGATGGGCGTACCTACAATGAGCAGTTCTTC. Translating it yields CASSQDGRTYNEQFF.

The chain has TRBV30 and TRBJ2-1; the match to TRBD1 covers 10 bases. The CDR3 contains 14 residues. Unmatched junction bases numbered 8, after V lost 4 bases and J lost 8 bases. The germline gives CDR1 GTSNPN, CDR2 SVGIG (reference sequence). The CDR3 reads CAWNRDRGRDEQFF. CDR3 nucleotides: TGTGCCTGGAACAGGGACAGGGGTCGGGATGAGCAGTTCTTC.

For the CDR3, the DNA is TGTGCCAGCACCCTCACCGGGGAGCTGTTTTTT. The encoded protein is CASTLTGELFF. This sequence joins TRBV7-9 and TRBJ2-2, with D hard to call. Germline assignment: CDR1 SEHNR and CDR2 FQNEAQ (reference sequence). The CDR3 contains 11 residues. The V end lost 7 bases, the J end lost 4 bases, and 4 bases lay between the germline ends.